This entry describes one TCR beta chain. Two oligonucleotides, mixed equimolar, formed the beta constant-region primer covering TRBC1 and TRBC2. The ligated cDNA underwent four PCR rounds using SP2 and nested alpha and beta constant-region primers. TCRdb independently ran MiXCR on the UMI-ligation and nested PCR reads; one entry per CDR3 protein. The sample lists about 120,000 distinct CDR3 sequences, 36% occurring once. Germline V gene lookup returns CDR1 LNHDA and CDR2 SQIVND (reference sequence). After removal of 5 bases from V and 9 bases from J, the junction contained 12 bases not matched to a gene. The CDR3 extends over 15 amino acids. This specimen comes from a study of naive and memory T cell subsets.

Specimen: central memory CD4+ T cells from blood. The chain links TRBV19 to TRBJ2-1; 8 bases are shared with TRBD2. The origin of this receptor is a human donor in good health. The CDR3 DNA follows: TGTGCCAGTAGTTCCACCGGGACTAGTAACAGTGAGCAGTTCTTC. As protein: CASSSTGTSNSEQFF.